This T cell receptor (beta chain) was captured by sequencing in a study of identical twins. Whole-study findings and limits: Researchers reported weaker excess twin sharing in beta out-of-frame sequences. The models systematically underestimated how much out-of-frame TCR alpha was shared in monozygotic twins. Interpretation of the results relied on cross-sectional statistical analysis and not on following the same donors. Partial confounding of zero-insertion analyses by invariant MAIT and iNKT cells was possible.

The V end was cut by 0 bases, the J end by 9 bases, with 14 bases between. This CDR3 comprises 14 residues. Germline-derived CDR1 and CDR2 are LGHNA and YNFKEQ. In TCRdb, the 5' RACE reads were re-called with MiXCR into one record per CDR3 protein. Found here are 570,000 or so distinct CDR3 sequences, approximately 9.6% of them singletons; the top ten hold 3%. This clonotype was counted between two and nine times. Antigen specificity is unknown. These records were also assigned to another study, of yellow fever vaccine responses in identical twins.

The sample consisted of PBMCs. The sequence derives from a woman aged 18-35 years in good health. V gene TRBV4-2 combines with J gene TRBJ2-5, with D tentatively TRBD2 (6 bases). The CDR3: CASSQDLARGPQYF. CDR3 DNA sequence: TGTGCCAGCAGCCAAGACCTAGCGCGGGGTCCCCAGTACTTC.